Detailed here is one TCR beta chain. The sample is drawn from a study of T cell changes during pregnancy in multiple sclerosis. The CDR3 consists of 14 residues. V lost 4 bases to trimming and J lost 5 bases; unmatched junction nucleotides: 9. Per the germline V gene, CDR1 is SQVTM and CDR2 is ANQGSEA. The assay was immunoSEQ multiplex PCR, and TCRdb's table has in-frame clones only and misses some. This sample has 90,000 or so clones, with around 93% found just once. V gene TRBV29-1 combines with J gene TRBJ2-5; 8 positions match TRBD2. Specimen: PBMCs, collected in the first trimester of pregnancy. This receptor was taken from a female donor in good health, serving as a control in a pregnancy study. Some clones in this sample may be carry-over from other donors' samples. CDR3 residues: CSVVWRGVLETQYF. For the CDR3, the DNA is TGCAGCGTTGTTTGGCGGGGGGTGCTGGAGACCCAGTACTTC.